This T cell receptor beta chain was captured by sequencing in a study of regulatory T cells in long-lasting Graves disease (dated by TCRdb to about 2021). Concerning the study at large: Antithyroid drugs had been taken for less than 3 months by newly diagnosed Graves' disease patients. Peripheral blood TCR sequencing and RNA sequencing compared persistent Graves' disease patients with newly diagnosed Graves' disease patients. A total of about 33 samples underwent TCR sequencing, from about 13 patients with persistent Graves' disease and approximately 20 patients with newly diagnosed Graves' disease. The study was registered as a clinical trial and conducted in China. Results the study describes overall, beyond this receptor: Compared with newly diagnosed patients, persistent Graves' disease patients had lower TCR Shannon entropy and fewer highly expanded clones, which suggests clonal expansion. Only the TCR beta chain was sequenced and analyzed. Peripheral blood alone was examined, since thyroid tissue, which constituted the primary lesion, could not be accessed. A larger number of public clonotypes was shared among persistent patients (around 2,700) than among newly diagnosed patients (around 880). Persistent disease showed preferential use of TRBV28, TRBJ1-2 and TRBJ2-5, whereas newly diagnosed disease favored TRBV20-1 and TRBJ2-1. The authors acknowledged the small sample size as a limitation that may reduce accuracy.

According to the study, the label for this sample's time point signals: newly diagnosed GD, antithyroid drugs for less than 3 months. For both TCR sequencing and RNA sequencing, RNA was extracted from PBMCs using TRIzol. The diagnosis of Graves' disease was made according to American Thyroid Association guidelines. Patients for the study were recruited at an endocrinology department in Xi'an, China. Each patient gave approximately 9 milliliters of peripheral blood, collected in an EDTA anticoagulant tube. Ficoll Paque Plus density gradient separation was used to isolate PBMCs, and no additional T cell sorting was done. RNA quality was checked with an Agilent 2100 Bioanalyzer and agarose gel, and concentration with a NanoDrop 2000. The germline V gene (reference sequence) gives CDR1 as DFQATT and CDR2 as SNEGSKA. From its cysteine to its phenylalanine, the CDR3 spans 13 amino acids. The entry retains the CDR3 DNA only, 39 bases that are in frame from base 1.

The library was obtained by multiplex PCR. TCRdb lists the instrument as Illumina HiSeq 4000. To build TCR beta libraries, CDR3 regions were amplified by Arm-PCR using iRepertoire HTBI primers. PCR products were gel purified before sequencing. The published analysis was carried out like this. Across samples, some 62 TRBV and 15 or so TRBJ segments were identified and used for gene usage analysis of CDR3 amino acid clonotypes. COPE and FqMerger were used to merge the filtered high-quality paired reads into contigs. BLAST was used to align contigs to IMGT TRBV, TRBD and TRBJ reference genes, and CDR3 was defined according to IMGT. Any clonotype with a frequency above 0.1% was classified as a highly expanded clone. Shannon entropy served as the measure of repertoire diversity, while the Gini coefficient captured V-J evenness. A clonotype found in more than one individual was treated as public. TCRdb handled the public reads itself, with Q25 trimming in fastp and clone calling in MiXCR, and kept productive beta chains. Each entry merges the rows of one CDR3 protein and shows their most common DNA and genes. It is TCRdb's table, rather than the study itself, that gives the V and J calls and clone size. The sample has about 400,000 distinct CDR3 sequences on record, about a sixth of them singletons. The ten top clones hold over 20% of the sample.

In the case of this clonotype: The antigen it recognizes is unknown. A much bigger clone sits one base away, suggesting this may be a read error.

These records were also assigned to another study, of T cells in Graves' hyperthyroidism and ophthalmopathy. As noted in the second study: A patient counted as having stable Graves' hyperthyroidism if no progression to ophthalmopathy occurred over 18 months of follow-up. Hyperthyroidism patients were newly diagnosed, had a disease duration of under 2 months, and were aged 18 to 65 years. Any patient with an uncontrolled infection, another autoimmune disease, pregnancy or lactation was excluded. Diagnoses were established on the basis of clinical symptoms, serum thyroxine and TRAb, thyroid ultrasound, and orbital computed tomography. For the first round of RT-PCR on the TCR CDR3, the HTBI primer set was used together with the Qiagen OneStep RT-PCR kit. Most expanded thyroid clonotypes (frequency above 0.001) were also detected in blood, a finding suggesting that blood repertoires may reflect thyroid immune responses. In cross-validation, a model built on a 13 V-J signature told ophthalmopathy apart from stable hyperthyroidism with just under 90% sensitivity and approximately 81% specificity, and in testing the same model reached 80%/75%. In validation, the model predicted progression to ophthalmopathy a median of roughly 6.1 months before onset, with approximately 70% sensitivity and 72.22% specificity. A discovery cohort of about 95 patients, about 40 with Graves' ophthalmopathy and approximately 55 with stable Graves' hyperthyroidism, was used to find distinguishing TCR V-J signatures. Prospective prediction of ophthalmopathy was tested in an independent validation cohort consisting of some 19 hyperthyroidism patients and 15 to 17 patients who later progressed to ophthalmopathy. For training and testing, the 80 to 100 patients in the discovery cohort were randomly divided in a 7:3 ratio. In addition, the study compared T-cell repertoires in thyroid tissue and in blood from roughly 6 Graves' hyperthyroidism patients. After blood sampling, hyperthyroidism patients were treated with methimazole at a starting dose of 30 mg daily, and ophthalmopathy patients were treated with high-dose intravenous methylprednisolone. Libraries were constructed in a second round of multiplex PCR, after which size selection and purification were performed. Paired-end sequencing of the libraries was performed with 100 bp reads on an Illumina HiSeq2000. SOAPnuke was used to process the raw data, with reads discarded if the reads contained adapters or uncalled bases, had a mean Phred below 15, or lacked an exact constant-primer or identifier match. COPE v1.2.5 was used to merge the high-quality paired reads, and each unique nucleotide sequence was defined as a clonotype. MiTCR v1.1 was used to align the clonotypes against IMGT TRBV, TRBD and TRBJ reference segments. The analysis was restricted to V-J combinations with a frequency above 0.0001, which together covered over 99% of the repertoires. The TCS score was defined as F50 (clonal expansion) divided by E x V (chaos), with BLOSUM62-based TCRdist calculated between CDR3 peptides within each V-J. Welch's t-statistics and random forest reduced around 520 V-J features to roughly 13, which were used in a naive Bayes classifier (R e1071). Sample size was not statistically predetermined, and blinding of investigators to group allocation was not performed. The paper reports TCR Vbeta CDR3 sequencing of 140 or so peripheral blood samples: approximately 43 ophthalmopathy, fewer than 80 hyperthyroidism and some 17 progressor patients.

This sequence originates from a woman between 18 and 29 years old with Graves disease. Donor details come from another sample of the same person, matched by shared clones. This material consisted of peripheral blood mononuclear cells (PBMCs), taken at new diagnosis, from a patient treated with antithyroid drugs. The V gene is TRBV20-1 and the J gene is TRBJ2-7; the D match is possibly TRBD1 or TRBD2, with 6 bases aligned in each. CDR3 protein: CGARSRGGNEQYF. Read as DNA, the sequence is TGCGGTGCTAGAAGCAGGGGAGGCAACGAGCAGTACTTC.